This T cell receptor beta chain was identified in a study of persistence of HIV-infected CD4 T cells. Comment on this clone: The antigen is unknown.

An overlapping HIV-1 Gag peptide pool stimulated these cells at about 1 ug/peptide/mL. Sorting selected CD4+ T cells upregulating both CD40 ligand and CD69. For at least 4 years, plasma HIV-1 RNA was undetectable (<50 copies/mL). Sequencing used immunoSEQ version 4 in survey mode. Assay: immunoSEQ multiplex PCR; the TCRdb copy retains only in-frame clones and omits some. The table shows about 25,000 clones, with about 74% occurring only once. After removal of 4 bases from V and 3 bases from J, the junction contained 15 bases not matched to a gene. Germline V gives CDR1 LNHDA, CDR2 SQIVND (reference sequence). The CDR3 runs to 17 residues.

This TCR came from an adult man with HIV who was CMV-seropositive. The J gene is TRBJ2-7, the V gene TRBV19; TRBD2 matches 7 bases. The specimen was CD4+ T cells sorted from PBMCs after approximately 20-hour stimulation, collected from a patient who received antiretroviral therapy. The CDR3 protein is CASSTSGQSGDFYEQYF. CDR3 nucleotide sequence: TGTGCCAGTAGTACTTCGGGTCAAAGCGGGGATTTCTACGAGCAGTACTTC.